The rows below give T cell receptor beta chains drawn from one sample of a study of blood T cell repertoires in COVID-19. Only in-frame clones appear in the TCRdb table, and some are missing; sequencing was by immunoSEQ multiplex PCR. The sample holds 310,000 or so clones, about nine tenths seen once. Sequencing was carried out using peripheral blood. The source of these receptors is a man in his thirties or forties with COVID-19, enrolled during active disease. CDR3s include the opening cysteine and the closing phenylalanine or tryptophan. A D gene is named only where the DNA matches it firmly. Some rows mark clone size as missing; the rest say once, few, many or name a class of expanded clone.

CDR3	DNA	size	D	V	J
CASSLRTSLHEQYF	TGTGCCAGCAGCTTGCGTACTAGCCTACACGAGCAGTACTTC	NA	NA	TRBV5-5	TRBJ2-7
CASSPLGGRLNGYTF	TGTGCCAGCAGTCCCCTGGGGGGGCGACTCAATGGCTACACCTTC	few	NA	TRBV27	TRBJ1-2
CASRAGTGSGELFF	TGTGCCAGTAGGGCCGGGACAGGTTCCGGGGAGCTGTTTTTT	NA	TRBD1	TRBV19	TRBJ2-2
CASSLADSNEKLFF	TGTGCCAGCAGCTTAGCGGACAGCAATGAAAAACTGTTTTTT	NA	NA	TRBV11-1	TRBJ1-4
CAWSRQGISSLNTEAFF	TGTGCCTGGAGTAGGCAGGGCATCTCCTCCTTGAACACTGAAGCTTTCTTT	NA	NA	TRBV30	TRBJ1-1
CASSIQGRAFF	TGTGCCAGCTCAATACAGGGGAGAGCTTTCTTT	NA	TRBD1	TRBV18	TRBJ1-1
CASSSTSGRGLLDTQYF	TGTGCCAGCAGTTCCACCTCCGGCAGGGGGCTGTTAGATACGCAGTATTTT	NA	TRBD1	TRBV6-2/TRBV6-3	TRBJ2-3
CASAPWAPQGSFF	TGTGCTAGTGCCCCTTGGGCACCCCAGGGTTCGTTCTTC	NA	NA	TRBV12-5	TRBJ2-1
CASSLLSGGDTQYF	TGTGCCAGCAGTCTTTTAAGCGGGGGGGATACGCAGTATTTT	once	TRBD2	TRBV6-5	TRBJ2-3
CASSVPGQGNYEQYF	TGTGCCAGCAGCGTCCCGGGACAGGGGAACTACGAGCAGTACTTC	NA	TRBD1	TRBV7-3	TRBJ2-7
CASSPWDRASPLHF	TGTGCCAGCTCACCCTGGGACAGGGCTTCACCCCTCCACTTT	NA	TRBD1	TRBV18	TRBJ1-6
CASSLARRGGRPEQFF	TGTGCCAGCAGCTTGGCCAGGCGCGGGGGGCGGCCTGAGCAGTTCTTC	NA	TRBD2	TRBV5-6	TRBJ2-1
CASSSGLAGNNEQFF	TGTGCCAGCAGCTCAGGACTAGCGGGAAACAATGAGCAGTTCTTC	NA	TRBD2	TRBV11-3	TRBJ2-1
CASSPGQSNEQFF	TGTGCCAGCAGTCCGGGACAGTCGAATGAGCAGTTCTTC	NA	TRBD1	TRBV28	TRBJ2-1
CASSYSGQGALGYTF	TGTGCCAGCAGTTACTCGGGACAGGGGGCCCTTGGCTACACCTTC	NA	TRBD1	TRBV6-5	TRBJ1-2